Listed here is a single TCR beta chain. The antigen is unknown. Germline-derived CDR1 and CDR2 are LGHNA and YSLEER. CDR3 length: 15 residues. V lost 0 bases and J lost 5, with 10 bases in between. The source of the sample is a study of shared clonotypes between healthy human individuals. Study as a whole: The donors, a couple of women and three men, were aged 18 to 49. Every donor yielded three CD4 naive, three CD4 memory, two CD8 naive and one CD8 memory plate. Whole-study findings and limits: The low donor count limited represented genetic and exposure-history diversity.

Negatively enriched CD4+ T cells were divided by CD45RA into naive and memory. Generated by immunoSEQ multiplex PCR, the TCRdb table keeps only in-frame clones and is missing some. The sample comprises 1.5 million to 1.9 million clones, 95% to 99% of which are singletons, and about 0.45% rests with the top ten. This chain connects TRBV4-3 to TRBJ1-4, with TRBD1 as a possible D gene (6 bases). The TCR comes from a man younger than 40 in good health. The sample comprised naive CD4+ T cells sorted from blood. As for subset: CD45RA+ positively selected. The CDR3 DNA reads TGCGCCAGCAGCCAAGAGTCACAGGGCAATGAAAAACTGTTTTTT. As protein: CASSQESQGNEKLFF.